Sequencing of this TCR beta chain was carried out in a study of T cell responses to AZD1222 COVID-19 vaccine. V shed 4 bases and J shed 7 bases, with 14 bases lying between them. The CDR3 is 14 amino acids. Per the germline V gene, CDR1 is SGDLS and CDR2 is YYNGEE. As to this clone: Its antigen is undetermined.

Produced via immunoSEQ multiplex PCR; TCRdb's table is partial and in-frame only. This table holds approximately 100,000 clones, about 89% found once. Broader study findings: The span of vaccine-associated CD4 TCRs extended across spike, with dominance at 160-218 and 743-854. The study found Spike-specific TCR breadth and depth rose after two AZD1222 doses.

The sequence came from an adult in good health. The V gene is TRBV9, the J gene TRBJ1-4, with a weak D call TRBD1 (6 bases). The sequencing used peripheral blood, collected on day 0 of AZD1222 vaccination. CDR3 in amino acids: CASSNRVAGEKLFF. The CDR3 nucleotides read TGTGCCAGCAGCAACAGGGTAGCGGGTGAAAAACTGTTTTTT.